This TCR beta chain was observed in a study of cytomegalovirus exposure and HLA in healthy donors. Findings and limits, study-wide: TCR beta sequences reportedly predicted most subjects' HLA-A and HLA-B alleles accurately.

V shed 5 bases, J shed 11 bases, and the junction held 11 bases outside the gene matches. Per the germline V gene, CDR1 is MNHEY and CDR2 is SMNVEV (reference sequence). This CDR3 has 14 residues. As regards this clone: The antigen remains undetermined.

60 Vbeta and 13 Jbeta primers were used in PCR. The assay was immunoSEQ multiplex PCR, and TCRdb's table has in-frame clones only and misses some. The sample lists 150,000 or so clones, nearly 80% occurring once. V gene TRBV27 combines with J gene TRBJ1-4; 7 bases are a match to TRBD1. Sequenced: PBMCs. The sequence was obtained from a man younger than 45 in good health and CMV-seropositive. CDR3 amino acids: CASSPRLGQLKLFF. CDR3 sequence (DNA): TGTGCCAGCAGTCCACGCCTGGGACAGCTTAAACTGTTTTTT.